These T cell receptor beta chains were read from a single sample in a study of T cells after yellow fever vaccination. MiXCR, applied by TCRdb to the 5' RACE reads, yields one record per CDR3 protein. This table has roughly 5,200 distinct CDR3 sequences, 7.6% appearing once. This sample comprised PBMCs, either bulk or a sorted T-cell subset (CD4+, CD8+, memory, or dextramer-sorted; not recorded which), obtained 15 days after the yellow fever booster vaccination. All receptors derive from a man aged 30-40 years who received the YFV17D yellow fever vaccine. CDR3s include the opening cysteine and the closing phenylalanine or tryptophan. A D gene is named only where the DNA matches it firmly. Clone size is shown for a subset of rows, as once, few, many or a class of expanded clone.

J | D | size | V | CDR3 | DNA
TRBJ2-7 | . | . | TRBV7-2 | CASSPPYGGYEQYF | TGTGCCAGCAGCCCGCCGTATGGGGGCTACGAGCAGTACTTC
TRBJ1-5 | . | many | TRBV7-2 | CASSPDSAVRQPQHF | TGTGCCAGCAGTCCGGACAGCGCGGTGCGTCAGCCCCAGCATTTT
TRBJ2-3 | . | medium-sized | TRBV25-1 | CASSELAGQGFPTDTQYF | TGTGCCAGCAGTGAATTAGCTGGTCAGGGGTTTCCCACAGATACGCAGTATTTT
TRBJ2-2 | TRBD2 | medium-sized | TRBV4-1 | CASSRPGGRANTGELFF | TGCGCCAGCAGCCGACCTGGCGGGAGGGCGAACACCGGGGAGCTGTTTTTT
TRBJ2-5 | . | medium-sized | TRBV20-1 | CSARDDRFGETQYF | TGCAGTGCTAGAGATGACAGGTTCGGGGAGACCCAGTACTTC
TRBJ2-5 | . | medium-sized | TRBV5-1 | CASSLEGVKETQYF | TGCGCCAGCAGCTTGGAGGGAGTGAAGGAGACCCAGTACTTC
TRBJ1-1 | TRBD1 | medium-sized | TRBV6-2/TRBV6-3 | CASSFGQGSTEAFF | TGTGCCAGCAGTTTTGGACAGGGGAGCACTGAAGCTTTCTTT
TRBJ2-5 | . | medium-sized | TRBV7-8 | CASSLGGRLQTQYF | TGTGCCAGCAGCTTAGGGGGGCGGCTTCAGACCCAGTACTTC
TRBJ1-4 | . | medium-sized | TRBV7-3 | CATQDTVREKLFF | TGTGCCACCCAAGACACGGTTCGAGAAAAACTGTTTTTT
TRBJ2-7 | . | . | TRBV20-1 | CSTGNYEQYF | TGCAGTACGGGCAACTACGAGCAGTACTTC
TRBJ1-2 | . | many | TRBV6-4 | CASTPPPGRPGRGEYGYTF | TGTGCCAGCACACCTCCCCCGGGACGCCCGGGACGGGGGGAATATGGCTACACCTTC
TRBJ2-7 | TRBD1 | medium-sized | TRBV12-5 | CASGDYRGVSYEQYF | TGTGCTAGTGGCGACTACAGGGGAGTATCCTACGAGCAGTACTTC
TRBJ2-5 | . | many | TRBV7-2 | CASSLDGGLSRTQYF | TGTGCCAGCAGCTTAGATGGTGGCCTCTCCAGGACCCAGTACTTC
TRBJ1-1 | . | medium-sized | TRBV29-1 | CSASRSENTEAFF | TGCAGCGCCAGTCGGAGCGAGAACACTGAAGCTTTCTTT
TRBJ1-5 | TRBD1 | medium-sized | TRBV5-7 | CASSSDRANQPQHF | TGTGCCAGCAGCTCAGACAGGGCGAATCAGCCCCAGCATTTT
TRBJ2-3 | . | medium-sized | TRBV7-3 | CASSLTGPDTQYF | TGTGCCAGCAGCTTAACGGGGCCAGATACGCAGTATTTT
TRBJ2-4 | . | medium-sized | TRBV28 | CASSLGATSRRNIQYF | TGTGCCAGCAGTTTAGGGGCGACCTCCCGCCGGAACATTCAGTACTTC
TRBJ2-1 | . | medium-sized | TRBV18 | CASSTRADNEQFF | TGTGCCAGCTCGACGAGGGCAGACAATGAGCAGTTCTTC
TRBJ2-3 | TRBD2 | medium-sized | TRBV5-1 | CASSYGTSGATDTQYF | TGCGCCAGCAGCTACGGGACTAGCGGGGCCACAGATACGCAGTATTTT
TRBJ2-5 | . | medium-sized | TRBV27 | CASSRRPQETQYF | TGTGCCAGCAGTCGTCGGCCCCAAGAGACCCAGTACTTC
TRBJ2-3 | . | medium-sized | TRBV12-3/TRBV12-4 | CASSLTGTDTQYF | TGTGCCAGCAGTCTAACCGGCACAGATACGCAGTATTTT
TRBJ2-7 | . | medium-sized | TRBV24-1 | CATSVTQGGLRNEQYF | TGTGCCACCAGTGTCACCCAAGGGGGTCTGAGGAACGAGCAGTACTTC
TRBJ2-7 | . | medium-sized | TRBV18 | CASSRGTSGRSYEQYF | TGTGCCAGCTCAAGAGGGACCTCCGGTCGGTCCTACGAGCAGTACTTC
TRBJ2-3 | . | medium-sized | TRBV29-1 | CSVVPGSYGTDTQYF | TGCAGCGTTGTACCAGGCTCCTATGGCACAGATACGCAGTATTTT
TRBJ1-6 | TRBD1 | medium-sized | TRBV10-3 | CAISDVIDRGDSPLHF | TGTGCCATCAGTGACGTCATCGACAGGGGGGATTCACCCCTCCACTTT
TRBJ2-5 | TRBD1 | medium-sized | TRBV29-1 | CSGSTGAETQYF | TGCAGCGGATCGACAGGGGCAGAGACCCAGTACTTC
TRBJ2-7 | . | . | TRBV12-3/TRBV12-4 | CASSSPTGREQYF | TGTGCCAGCAGTTCACCGACAGGTCGCGAGCAGTACTTC
TRBJ2-5 | . | medium-sized | TRBV4-3 | CASSQDYLPDRTEETQYF | TGCGCCAGCAGCCAAGATTATCTACCCGACAGGACTGAAGAGACCCAGTACTTC
TRBJ2-1 | TRBD2 | medium-sized | TRBV27 | CASSFIAGHNEQFF | TGTGCCAGCAGTTTTATAGCGGGACACAATGAGCAGTTCTTC
TRBJ1-2 | TRBD1 | medium-sized | TRBV5-1 | CASSFARDRTNGYTF | TGCGCCAGCAGCTTCGCAAGGGACAGGACGAATGGCTACACCTTC